These T cell receptor beta chains were read from a single sample in a study of cytomegalovirus exposure and HLA in healthy donors. Method: immunoSEQ multiplex PCR; TCRdb's copy keeps in-frame clones and lacks some. The table lists about 140,000 clones, approximately 82% of them singletons. Sequencing used PBMCs. The origin of the receptors is a man between 18 and 35 years old in good health and CMV-seropositive. Each CDR3 is given with its conserved first and last residue. D genes are given only for firm matches. Clone size is stated in some rows and not others, as once, few, many or a class when expanded.

CDR3: CASSRGRAGVDNEQFF; DNA: TGCGCCAGCTCCCGAGGGAGAGCGGGAGTAGACAATGAGCAGTTCTTC; size: .; length: 16; D: TRBD2; V: TRBV10-1; J: TRBJ2-1
CDR3: CASSQGTGGNYGYTF; DNA: TGTGCCAGCTCACAAGGGACAGGGGGCAACTATGGCTACACCTTC; size: .; length: 15; D: TRBD1; V: TRBV18; J: TRBJ1-2
CDR3: CASSQGAITYYEQYF; DNA: TGTGCCAGCAGCCAAGGGGCCATTACCTATTACGAGCAGTACTTC; size: .; length: 15; D: .; V: TRBV2; J: TRBJ2-7
CDR3: CASSLSGPSYNEQFF; DNA: TGTGCCAGCAGCTTATCAGGGCCCTCCTACAATGAGCAGTTCTTC; size: few; length: 15; D: .; V: TRBV5-8; J: TRBJ2-1
CDR3: CASSWRGAQGAGELFF; DNA: TGTGCCAGCAGTTGGAGAGGGGCCCAGGGGGCCGGGGAGCTGTTTTTT; size: .; length: 16; D: TRBD1; V: TRBV6-5; J: TRBJ2-2
CDR3: CASGLAYLSENHEQYF; DNA: TGTGCTAGTGGTTTGGCCTATCTAAGCGAGAACCACGAGCAGTACTTC; size: .; length: 16; D: .; V: TRBV12-5; J: TRBJ2-7
CDR3: CASSHLAGYNEQFF; DNA: TGCGCCAGCAGCCACCTAGCGGGCTACAATGAGCAGTTCTTC; size: .; length: 14; D: TRBD2; V: TRBV4-1; J: TRBJ2-1
CDR3: CASSSRRESTDTQYF; DNA: TGTGCCAGCAGTTCCCGGCGGGAATCCACAGATACGCAGTATTTT; size: .; length: 15; D: .; V: TRBV27; J: TRBJ2-3
CDR3: CASSRGTDTQYF; DNA: TGTGCCAGCAGTCGGGGAACAGATACGCAGTATTTT; size: few; length: 12; D: .; V: TRBV7-9; J: TRBJ2-3
CDR3: CASSLGTGGSQPQHF; DNA: TGTGCCAGCAGCCTGGGGACAGGGGGCAGTCAGCCCCAGCATTTT; size: .; length: 15; D: TRBD1; V: TRBV7-2; J: TRBJ1-5
CDR3: CASSRGASVSYEQYF; DNA: TGTGCCAGCAGCCGGGGGGCTAGCGTTTCCTACGAGCAGTACTTC; size: .; length: 15; D: .; V: TRBV27; J: TRBJ2-7
CDR3: CASSSYGGAGSEAFF; DNA: TGTGCCAGCAGTTCTTACGGTGGGGCAGGGTCCGAAGCTTTCTTT; size: .; length: 15; D: .; V: TRBV27; J: TRBJ1-1
CDR3: CASSEGHPPYNEQFF; DNA: TGCGCCAGCAGTGAAGGACATCCCCCCTACAATGAGCAGTTCTTC; size: .; length: 15; D: .; V: TRBV10-1; J: TRBJ2-1
CDR3: CASSPATLSAQYF; DNA: TGTGCCAGCAGTCCAGCAACACTTAGCGCGCAGTATTTT; size: .; length: 13; D: .; V: TRBV27; J: TRBJ2-3
CDR3: CASSSGQGSYNEQFF; DNA: TGTGCCAGTAGCTCGGGACAGGGATCCTACAATGAGCAGTTCTTC; size: .; length: 15; D: TRBD1; V: TRBV19; J: TRBJ2-1
CDR3: CASSMTSGGSLAKNIQYF; DNA: TGTGCCAGCAGCATGACTAGCGGGGGTTCCCTAGCCAAAAACATTCAGTACTTC; size: few; length: 18; D: TRBD2; V: TRBV9; J: TRBJ2-4
CDR3: CASSLLRDSKGEQYF; DNA: TGTGCCAGCAGCTTACTCCGGGACTCTAAGGGCGAGCAGTACTTC; size: .; length: 15; D: .; V: TRBV5-6; J: TRBJ2-7
CDR3: CASSPSGSLNTEAFF; DNA: TGTGCCAGCTCACCCAGTGGGAGCCTCAACACTGAAGCTTTCTTT; size: few; length: 15; D: .; V: TRBV18; J: TRBJ1-1
CDR3: CASSTTGLGAREQYF; DNA: TGTGCCAGCAGTACCACGGGACTAGGTGCGAGGGAGCAGTACTTC; size: .; length: 15; D: TRBD2; V: TRBV27; J: TRBJ2-7
CDR3: CASSQRTGPIQYF; DNA: TGTGCCAGCAGTCAAAGGACAGGGCCCATTCAGTACTTC; size: once; length: 13; D: TRBD1; V: TRBV14; J: TRBJ2-4
CDR3: CASSLAGNYGYTF; DNA: TGTGCCAGCAGCCTTGCAGGGAACTATGGCTACACCTTC; size: .; length: 13; D: .; V: TRBV27; J: TRBJ1-2
CDR3: CASSLGLAGSNEQFF; DNA: TGTGCCAGCAGTTTAGGACTAGCGGGGAGTAATGAGCAGTTCTTC; size: .; length: 15; D: TRBD2; V: TRBV27; J: TRBJ2-1
CDR3: CASSLISDEKLFF; DNA: TGTGCCAGCAGTTTAATCTCAGATGAAAAACTGTTTTTT; size: .; length: 13; D: .; V: TRBV27; J: TRBJ1-4
CDR3: CASRMDISNTGELFF; DNA: TGTGCCAGCAGGATGGACATATCGAACACCGGGGAGCTGTTTTTT; size: once; length: 15; D: .; V: TRBV28; J: TRBJ2-2
CDR3: CASSADRGRETQYF; DNA: TGTGCCAGCAGTGCGGACAGAGGGCGAGAGACCCAGTACTTC; size: few; length: 14; D: .; V: TRBV28; J: TRBJ2-5
CDR3: CASSIEGGLVNQPQHF; DNA: TGTGCCAGTAGTATAGAAGGAGGGTTGGTTAATCAGCCCCAGCATTTT; size: few; length: 16; D: .; V: TRBV19; J: TRBJ1-5
CDR3: CASSLAQIRGFDAFF; DNA: TGCGCCAGCAGCCTAGCCCAAATCAGGGGATTTGATGCTTTCTTT; size: .; length: 15; D: .; V: TRBV4-1; J: TRBJ1-1
CDR3: CSVTDRGLVYGYTF; DNA: TGCAGCGTGACAGACAGGGGGCTAGTCTATGGCTACACCTTC; size: .; length: 14; D: TRBD1; V: TRBV29-1; J: TRBJ1-2
CDR3: CASRRDRGHSYEQYF; DNA: TGTGCCAGCAGACGGGACAGGGGGCATTCCTACGAGCAGTACTTC; size: .; length: 15; D: TRBD1; V: TRBV28; J: TRBJ2-7
CDR3: CASSVGQGGEQYF; DNA: TGCGCCAGCAGCGTGGGACAGGGGGGCGAGCAGTACTTC; size: .; length: 13; D: TRBD1; V: TRBV5-1; J: TRBJ2-7
CDR3: CASSLTVRRAQNMSSTDTQYF; DNA: TGTGCCAGCAGCTTAACCGTAAGGAGGGCCCAAAATATGTCTAGCACAGATACGCAGTATTTT; size: .; length: 21; D: .; V: TRBV7-3; J: TRBJ2-3
CDR3: CSGTGTYGYTF; DNA: TGCAGCGGAACAGGAACCTATGGCTACACCTTC; size: .; length: 11; D: .; V: TRBV29-1; J: TRBJ1-2
CDR3: CASREGSYEQYF; DNA: TGTGCCAGCAGGGAGGGCTCCTACGAGCAGTACTTC; size: few; length: 12; D: .; V: TRBV6-5; J: TRBJ2-7
CDR3: CASRKTGVNEQFF; DNA: TGTGCCAGCAGGAAGACAGGGGTCAATGAGCAGTTCTTC; size: few; length: 13; D: TRBD1; V: TRBV13; J: TRBJ2-1
CDR3: CAWSGDRGISYEQYF; DNA: TGTGCCTGGAGTGGGGACAGGGGGATCTCCTACGAGCAGTACTTC; size: once; length: 15; D: TRBD1; V: TRBV30; J: TRBJ2-7
CDR3: CASSEGGTGGNEQFF; DNA: TGTGCCAGCAGTGAAGGAGGGACAGGGGGCAATGAGCAGTTCTTC; size: .; length: 15; D: TRBD1; V: TRBV6-1; J: TRBJ2-1
CDR3: CASKKEQNNQPQHF; DNA: TGTGCCAGCAAAAAAGAACAGAACAATCAGCCCCAGCATTTT; size: .; length: 14; D: .; V: TRBV6-6; J: TRBJ1-5
CDR3: CASRPTTGSHETQYF; DNA: TGCGCCAGCAGACCCACAACAGGGAGTCATGAGACCCAGTACTTC; size: .; length: 15; D: .; V: TRBV5-1; J: TRBJ2-5
CDR3: CASSLRQGGQPQHF; DNA: TGTGCCAGCAGTTTAAGACAGGGAGGACAGCCCCAGCATTTT; size: .; length: 14; D: TRBD1; V: TRBV27; J: TRBJ1-5
CDR3: CASSLGTAEQYF; DNA: TGTGCCAGCAGCTTGGGGACAGCCGAGCAGTACTTC; size: .; length: 12; D: .; V: TRBV5-4; J: TRBJ2-7
CDR3: CASSLGRGKSYEQYF; DNA: TGTGCCAGCAGCTTAGGGCGGGGGAAGAGCTACGAGCAGTACTTC; size: .; length: 15; D: TRBD2; V: TRBV7-9; J: TRBJ2-7
CDR3: CASSAVAGRADEQFF; DNA: TGTGCCAGCAGCGCAGTAGCCGGGAGGGCCGATGAGCAGTTCTTC; size: .; length: 15; D: TRBD2; V: TRBV9; J: TRBJ2-1
CDR3: CASSFSQGISYEQYF; DNA: TGTGCCAGCAGCTTTTCACAGGGAATTTCCTACGAGCAGTACTTC; size: .; length: 15; D: .; V: TRBV5-4; J: TRBJ2-7
CDR3: CASSSYWSSYNEQFF; DNA: TGCGCCAGCAGCTCGTACTGGAGCTCCTACAATGAGCAGTTCTTC; size: few; length: 15; D: .; V: TRBV4-1; J: TRBJ2-1
CDR3: CASSESRTGIYNEQFF; DNA: TGCGCCAGCAGTGAGTCGAGGACAGGGATATACAATGAGCAGTTCTTC; size: .; length: 16; D: TRBD1; V: TRBV10-1; J: TRBJ2-1
CDR3: CASSQVPQGNGEQYF; DNA: TGCGCCAGCAGCCAAGTTCCTCAGGGGAATGGCGAGCAGTACTTC; size: .; length: 15; D: .; V: TRBV4-1; J: TRBJ2-7